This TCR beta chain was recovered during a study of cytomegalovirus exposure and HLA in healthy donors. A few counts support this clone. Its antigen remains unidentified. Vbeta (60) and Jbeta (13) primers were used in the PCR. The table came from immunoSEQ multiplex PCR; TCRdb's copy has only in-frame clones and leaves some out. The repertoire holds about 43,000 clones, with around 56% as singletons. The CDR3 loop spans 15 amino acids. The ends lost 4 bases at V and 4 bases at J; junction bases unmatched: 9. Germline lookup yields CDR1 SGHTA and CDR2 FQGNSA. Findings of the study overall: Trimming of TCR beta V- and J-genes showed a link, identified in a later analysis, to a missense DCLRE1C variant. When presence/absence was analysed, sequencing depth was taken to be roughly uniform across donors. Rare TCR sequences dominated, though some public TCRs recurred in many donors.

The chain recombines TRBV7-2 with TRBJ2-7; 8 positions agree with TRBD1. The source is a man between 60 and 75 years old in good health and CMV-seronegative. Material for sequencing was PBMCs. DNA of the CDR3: TGTGCCAGCAGCTCAAAGCCAGGGGGCGCGTACGAGCAGTACTTC. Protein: CASSSKPGGAYEQYF.